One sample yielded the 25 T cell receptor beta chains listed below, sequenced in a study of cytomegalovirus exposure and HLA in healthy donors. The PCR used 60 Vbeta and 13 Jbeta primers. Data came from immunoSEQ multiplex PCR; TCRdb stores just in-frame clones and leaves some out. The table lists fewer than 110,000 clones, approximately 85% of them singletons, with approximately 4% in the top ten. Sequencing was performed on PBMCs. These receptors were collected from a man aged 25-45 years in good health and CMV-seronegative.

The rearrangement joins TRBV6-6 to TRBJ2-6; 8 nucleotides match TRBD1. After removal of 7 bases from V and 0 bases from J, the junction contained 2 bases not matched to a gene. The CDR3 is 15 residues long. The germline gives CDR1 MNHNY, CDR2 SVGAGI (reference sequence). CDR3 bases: TGTGCCAGCACCGACAGGGGCTCTGGGGCCAACGTCCTGACTTTC. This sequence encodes CASTDRGSGANVLTF.

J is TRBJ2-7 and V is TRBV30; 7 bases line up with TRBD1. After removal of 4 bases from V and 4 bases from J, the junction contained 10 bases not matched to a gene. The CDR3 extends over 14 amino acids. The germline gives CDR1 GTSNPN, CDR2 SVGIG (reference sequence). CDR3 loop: CAWNTGTATYEQYF. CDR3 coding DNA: TGTGCCTGGAATACCGGGACAGCCACTTACGAGCAGTACTTC.

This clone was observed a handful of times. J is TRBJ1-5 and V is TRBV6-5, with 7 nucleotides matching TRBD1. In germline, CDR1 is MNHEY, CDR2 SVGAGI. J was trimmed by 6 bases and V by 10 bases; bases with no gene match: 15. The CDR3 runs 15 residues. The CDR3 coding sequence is TGTGCCACCTCCCTGACAGGGCGCCCCTCTCAGCCCCAGCATTTT. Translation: CATSLTGRPSQPQHF.

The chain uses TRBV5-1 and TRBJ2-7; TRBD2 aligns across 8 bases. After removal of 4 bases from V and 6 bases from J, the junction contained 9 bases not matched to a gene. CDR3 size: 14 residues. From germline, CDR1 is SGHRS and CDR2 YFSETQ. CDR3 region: CASSPGFREGEQYF. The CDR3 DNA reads TGCGCCAGCAGCCCGGGTTTTCGGGAGGGCGAGCAGTACTTC.

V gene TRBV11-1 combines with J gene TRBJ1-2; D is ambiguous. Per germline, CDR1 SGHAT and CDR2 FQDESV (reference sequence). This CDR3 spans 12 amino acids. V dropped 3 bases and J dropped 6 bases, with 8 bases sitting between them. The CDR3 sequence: CASSFGPDGYTF. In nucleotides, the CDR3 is TGTGCCAGCAGCTTTGGCCCCGATGGCTACACCTTC.

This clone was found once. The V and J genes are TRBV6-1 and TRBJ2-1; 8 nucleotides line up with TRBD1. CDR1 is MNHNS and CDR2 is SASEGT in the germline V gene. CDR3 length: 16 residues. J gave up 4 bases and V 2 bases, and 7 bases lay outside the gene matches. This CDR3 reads CASSELGQGAYNEQFF. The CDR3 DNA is TGTGCCAGCAGTGAACTCGGCCAGGGGGCTTACAATGAGCAGTTCTTC.

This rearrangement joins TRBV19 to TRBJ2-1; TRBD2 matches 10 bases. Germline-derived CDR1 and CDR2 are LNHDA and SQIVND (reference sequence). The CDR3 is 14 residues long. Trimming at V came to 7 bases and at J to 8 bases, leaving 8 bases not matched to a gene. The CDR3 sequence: CASTSGSENDEQFF. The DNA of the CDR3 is TGTGCCAGTACTAGCGGGAGTGAGAACGATGAGCAGTTCTTC.

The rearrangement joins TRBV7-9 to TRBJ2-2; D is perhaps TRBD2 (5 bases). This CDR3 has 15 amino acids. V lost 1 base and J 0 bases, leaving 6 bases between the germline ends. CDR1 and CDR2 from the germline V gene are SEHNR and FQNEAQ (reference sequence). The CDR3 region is CASSLERTNTGELFF. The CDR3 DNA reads TGTGCCAGCAGCTTAGAGCGGACGAACACCGGGGAGCTGTTTTTT.

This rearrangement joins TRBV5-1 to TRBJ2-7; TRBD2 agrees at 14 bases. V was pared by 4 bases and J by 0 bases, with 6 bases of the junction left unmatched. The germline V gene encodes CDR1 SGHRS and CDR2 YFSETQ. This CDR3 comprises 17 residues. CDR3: CASSRTSGRPDSYEQYF. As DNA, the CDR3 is TGCGCCAGCAGCCGGACTAGCGGGAGGCCAGACTCCTACGAGCAGTACTTC.

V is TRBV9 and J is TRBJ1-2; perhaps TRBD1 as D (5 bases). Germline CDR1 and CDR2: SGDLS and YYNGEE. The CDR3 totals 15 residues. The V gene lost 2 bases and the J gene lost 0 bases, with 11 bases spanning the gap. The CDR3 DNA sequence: TGTGCCAGCAGCGTGGGAAGGGGAACTAACTATGGCTACACCTTC. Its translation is CASSVGRGTNYGYTF.

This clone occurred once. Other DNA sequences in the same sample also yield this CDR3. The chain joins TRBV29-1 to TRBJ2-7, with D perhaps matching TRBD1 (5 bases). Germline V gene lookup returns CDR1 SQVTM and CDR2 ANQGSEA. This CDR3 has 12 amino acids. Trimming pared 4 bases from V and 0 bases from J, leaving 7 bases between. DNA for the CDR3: TGCAGCGTTGGGGGCCCCTCCTACGAGCAGTACTTC. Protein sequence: CSVGGPSYEQYF.

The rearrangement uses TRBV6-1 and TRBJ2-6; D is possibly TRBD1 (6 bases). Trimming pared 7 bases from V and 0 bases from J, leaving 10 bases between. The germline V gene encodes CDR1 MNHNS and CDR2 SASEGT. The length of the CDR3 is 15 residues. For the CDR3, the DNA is TGTGCCAGCAAGGGGGAAAGCTCTGGGGCCAACGTCCTGACTTTC. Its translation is CASKGESSGANVLTF.

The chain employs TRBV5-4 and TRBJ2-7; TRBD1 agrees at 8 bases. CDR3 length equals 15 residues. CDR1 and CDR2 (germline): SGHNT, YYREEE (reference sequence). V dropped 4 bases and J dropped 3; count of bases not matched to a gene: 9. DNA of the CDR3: TGTGCCAGCAGCCAACAGGGGGACAGAGACTACGAGCAGTACTTC. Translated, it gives CASSQQGDRDYEQYF.

The CDR3 reads CASTPRGREQYF. The CDR3 coding sequence is TGTGCCAGCACCCCGAGAGGGAGGGAGCAGTACTTC. The chain combines TRBV28 with TRBJ2-7, with a tentative D call TRBD2 (6 bases). Looked up from germline, CDR1 is MDHEN and CDR2 is SYDVKM. CDR3 length: 12 residues. The V and J ends lost 7 bases and 7 bases respectively, with 14 bases between them.

CDR3 coding DNA: TGTGCCATCACACCGGGACAGGCCTACGAGCAGTACTTC. It translates to CAITPGQAYEQYF. The chain links TRBV10-3 to TRBJ2-7; TRBD1 matches 8 bases. V lost 7 bases, J lost 2 bases, and 4 bases stayed unmatched. The CDR3 totals 13 residues. The germline V gene encodes CDR1 ENHRY and CDR2 SYGVKD.

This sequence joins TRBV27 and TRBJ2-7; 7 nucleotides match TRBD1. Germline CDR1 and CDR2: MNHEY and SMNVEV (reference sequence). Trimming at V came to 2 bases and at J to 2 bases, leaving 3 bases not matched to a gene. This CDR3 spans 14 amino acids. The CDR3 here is CASSLHRGAYEQYF. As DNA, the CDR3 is TGTGCCAGCAGTTTACACAGGGGAGCCTACGAGCAGTACTTC.

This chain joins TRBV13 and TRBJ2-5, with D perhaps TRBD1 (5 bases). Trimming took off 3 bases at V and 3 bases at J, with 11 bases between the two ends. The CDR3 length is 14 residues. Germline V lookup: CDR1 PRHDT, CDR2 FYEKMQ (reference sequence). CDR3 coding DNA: TGTGCCAGCAGCTTCTACAGGAATGAAGAGACCCAGTACTTC. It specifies CASSFYRNEETQYF.

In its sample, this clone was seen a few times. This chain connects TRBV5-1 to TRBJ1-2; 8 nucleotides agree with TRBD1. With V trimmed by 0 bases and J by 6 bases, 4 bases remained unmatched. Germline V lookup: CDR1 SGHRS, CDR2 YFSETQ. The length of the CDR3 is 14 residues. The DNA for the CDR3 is TGCGCCAGCAGCTTGGGACAGGGGATCGATGGCTACACCTTC. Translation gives CASSLGQGIDGYTF.

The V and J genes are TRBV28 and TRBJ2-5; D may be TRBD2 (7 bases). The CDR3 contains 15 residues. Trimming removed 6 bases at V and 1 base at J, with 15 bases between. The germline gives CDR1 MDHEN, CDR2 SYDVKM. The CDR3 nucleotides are TGTGCCAGCAGACAGGGAGGGGGGGTCCAAGAGACCCAGTACTTC. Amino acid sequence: CASRQGGGVQETQYF.

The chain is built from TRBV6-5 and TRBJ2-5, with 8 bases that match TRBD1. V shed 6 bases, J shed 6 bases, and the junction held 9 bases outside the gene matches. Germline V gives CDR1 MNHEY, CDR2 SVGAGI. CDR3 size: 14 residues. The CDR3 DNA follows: TGTGCCAGCAGCAGGGACAGGACCTGGCAGACCCAGTACTTC. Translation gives CASSRDRTWQTQYF.

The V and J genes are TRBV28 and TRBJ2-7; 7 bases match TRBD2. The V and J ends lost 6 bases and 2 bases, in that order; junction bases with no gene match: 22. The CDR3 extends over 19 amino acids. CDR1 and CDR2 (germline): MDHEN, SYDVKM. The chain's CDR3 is CASRPTLGSGLAQTYEQYF. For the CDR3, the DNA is TGTGCCAGCAGACCTACTCTAGGTAGCGGGCTCGCTCAGACCTACGAGCAGTACTTC.

CDR3: CASSRTGGKTYEQYF. CDR3 DNA sequence: TGTGCCAGCAGCCGCACGGGGGGGAAAACCTACGAGCAGTACTTC. V is TRBV11-1 and J is TRBJ2-7, with 8 bases fitting TRBD2. There are 15 residues in the CDR3. With V trimmed by 5 bases and J by 2 bases, 8 bases remained unmatched. Germline CDR1 reads SGHAT; CDR2 reads FQDESV (reference sequence). Together with reference TRBV11-1 and TRBJ2-7, the CDR3 gives the full variable domain: EAEVAQSPRYKITEKSQAVAFWCDPISGHATLYWYRQILGQGPELLVQFQDESVVDDSQLPKDRFSAERLKGVDSTLKIQPAELGDSAMYLCASSRTGGKTYEQYFGPGTRLTVT.

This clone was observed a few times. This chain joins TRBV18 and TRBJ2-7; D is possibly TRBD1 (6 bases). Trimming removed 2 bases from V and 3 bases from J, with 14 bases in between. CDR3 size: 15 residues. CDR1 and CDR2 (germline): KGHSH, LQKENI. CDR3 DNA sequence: TGTGCCAGCTCACCAGGGGCTCAGGGGAACTACGAGCAGTACTTC. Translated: CASSPGAQGNYEQYF.

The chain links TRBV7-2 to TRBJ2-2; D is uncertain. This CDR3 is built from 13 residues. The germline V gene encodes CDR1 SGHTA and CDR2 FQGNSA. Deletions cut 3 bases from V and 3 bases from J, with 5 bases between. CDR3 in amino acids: CASSFDYTGELFF. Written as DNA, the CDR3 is TGTGCCAGCAGCTTCGACTACACCGGGGAGCTGTTTTTT.

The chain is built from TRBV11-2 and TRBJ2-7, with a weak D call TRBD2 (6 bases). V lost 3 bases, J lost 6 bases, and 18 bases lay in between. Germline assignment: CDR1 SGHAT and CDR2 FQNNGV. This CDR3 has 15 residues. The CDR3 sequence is CASSFESGGFLEQYF. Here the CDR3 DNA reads TGTGCCAGCAGCTTTGAATCCGGGGGTTTCCTCGAGCAGTACTTC.